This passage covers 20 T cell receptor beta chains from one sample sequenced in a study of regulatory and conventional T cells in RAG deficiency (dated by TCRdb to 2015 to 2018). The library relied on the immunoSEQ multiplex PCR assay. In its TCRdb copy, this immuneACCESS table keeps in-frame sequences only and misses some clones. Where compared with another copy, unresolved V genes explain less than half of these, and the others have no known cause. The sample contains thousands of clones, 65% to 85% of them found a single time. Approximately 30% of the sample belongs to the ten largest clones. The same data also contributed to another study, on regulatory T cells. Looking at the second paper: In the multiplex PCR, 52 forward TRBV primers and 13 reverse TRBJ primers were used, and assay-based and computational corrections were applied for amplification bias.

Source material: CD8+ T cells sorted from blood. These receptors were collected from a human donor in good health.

CDR3 region: CSVVRPDTGELFF. DNA of the CDR3: TGCAGCGTTGTTAGGCCGGACACCGGGGAGCTGTTTTTT. J is TRBJ2-2 and V is TRBV29-1; D unresolved. The CDR3 covers 13 residues. Germline V gene data show CDR1 as SQVTM and CDR2 as ANQGSEA. The germline V and J ends were trimmed by 4 bases and 3 bases, with 9 bases remaining between them.

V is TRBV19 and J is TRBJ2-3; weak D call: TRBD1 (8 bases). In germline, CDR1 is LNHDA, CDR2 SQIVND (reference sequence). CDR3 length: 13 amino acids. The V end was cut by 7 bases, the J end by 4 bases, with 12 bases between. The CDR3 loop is CASTTGGADTQYF. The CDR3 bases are TGTGCCAGTACAACAGGGGGGGCAGATACGCAGTATTTT.

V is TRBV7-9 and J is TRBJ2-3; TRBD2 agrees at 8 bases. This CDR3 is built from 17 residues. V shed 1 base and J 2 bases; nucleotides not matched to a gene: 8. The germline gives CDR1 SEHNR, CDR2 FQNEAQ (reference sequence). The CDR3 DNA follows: TGTGCCAGCAGCTTAGATGACGGGGGGGCTTCCACAGATACGCAGTATTTT. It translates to CASSLDDGGASTDTQYF.

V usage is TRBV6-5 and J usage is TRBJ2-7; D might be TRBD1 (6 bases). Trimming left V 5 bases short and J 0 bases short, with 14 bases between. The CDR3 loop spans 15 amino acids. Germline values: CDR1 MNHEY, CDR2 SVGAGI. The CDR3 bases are TGTGCCAGCAGTCAAGGACAGTACCACTCCTACGAGCAGTACTTC. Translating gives CASSQGQYHSYEQYF.

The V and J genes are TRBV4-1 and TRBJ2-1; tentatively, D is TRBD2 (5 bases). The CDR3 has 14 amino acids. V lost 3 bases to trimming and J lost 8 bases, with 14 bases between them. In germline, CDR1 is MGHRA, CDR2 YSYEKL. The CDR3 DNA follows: TGCGCCAGCAGCCAGGGCCCCGGGGTCGATGAGCAGTTCTTC. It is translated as CASSQGPGVDEQFF.

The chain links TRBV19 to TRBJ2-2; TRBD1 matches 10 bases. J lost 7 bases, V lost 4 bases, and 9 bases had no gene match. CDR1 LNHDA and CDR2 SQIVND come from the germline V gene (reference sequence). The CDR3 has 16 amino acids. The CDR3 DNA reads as TGTGCCAGTAGTAGCGGGACAGGGGACTTTAGCGGGGAGCTGTTTTTT. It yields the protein CASSSGTGDFSGELFF.

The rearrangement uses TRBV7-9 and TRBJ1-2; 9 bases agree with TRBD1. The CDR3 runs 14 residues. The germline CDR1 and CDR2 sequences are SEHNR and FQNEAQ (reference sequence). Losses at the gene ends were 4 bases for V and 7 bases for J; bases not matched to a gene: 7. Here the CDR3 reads CASSSTGGRPGYTF. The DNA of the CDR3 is TGTGCCAGCAGCTCGACAGGGGGTCGCCCTGGCTACACCTTC. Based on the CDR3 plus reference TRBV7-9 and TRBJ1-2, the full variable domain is DTGVSQNPRHKITKRGQNVTFRCDPISEHNRLYWYRQTLGQGPEFLTYFQNEAQLEKSRLLSDRFSAERPKGSFSTLEIQRTEQGDSAMYLCASSSTGGRPGYTFGSGTRLTVV.

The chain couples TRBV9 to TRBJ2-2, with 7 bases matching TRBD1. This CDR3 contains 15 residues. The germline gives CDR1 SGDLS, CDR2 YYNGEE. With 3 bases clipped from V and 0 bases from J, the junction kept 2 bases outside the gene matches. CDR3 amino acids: CASSEGTANTGELFF. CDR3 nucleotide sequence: TGTGCCAGCAGCGAAGGGACAGCGAACACCGGGGAGCTGTTTTTT.

The CDR3 reads CASSLDTGFYNEQFF. CDR3 DNA sequence: TGTGCCAGCAGCTTAGACACAGGGTTCTACAATGAGCAGTTCTTC. The rearrangement joins TRBV7-9 to TRBJ2-1; TRBD1 might be the D (6 bases). Germline CDR1 SEHNR, CDR2 FQNEAQ (reference sequence). Trimming took off 1 base at V and 3 bases at J, with 10 bases between the two ends. The CDR3 sequence is 15 residues long.

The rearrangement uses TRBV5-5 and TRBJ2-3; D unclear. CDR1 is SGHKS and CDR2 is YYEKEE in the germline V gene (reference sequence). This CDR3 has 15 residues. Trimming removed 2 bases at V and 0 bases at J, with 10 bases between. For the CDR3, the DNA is TGTGCCAGCAGCTTCCTCCCCGTAAGCACAGATACGCAGTATTTT. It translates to CASSFLPVSTDTQYF.

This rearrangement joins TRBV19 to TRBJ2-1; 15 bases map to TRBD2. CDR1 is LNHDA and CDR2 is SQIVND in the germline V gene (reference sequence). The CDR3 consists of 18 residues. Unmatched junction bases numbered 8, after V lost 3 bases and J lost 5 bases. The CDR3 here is CASSIRTSGRAGHNEQFF. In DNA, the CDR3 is TGTGCCAGTAGTATTCGGACTAGCGGGAGGGCCGGCCACAATGAGCAGTTCTTC.

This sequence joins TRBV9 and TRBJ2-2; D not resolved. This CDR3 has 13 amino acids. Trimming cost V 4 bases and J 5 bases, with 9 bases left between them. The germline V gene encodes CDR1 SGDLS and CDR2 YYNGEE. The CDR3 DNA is TGTGCCAGCAGCCCAAGCGAGACCGGGGAGCTGTTTTTT. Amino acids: CASSPSETGELFF. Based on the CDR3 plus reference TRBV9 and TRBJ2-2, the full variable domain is DSGVTQTPKHLITATGQRVTLRCSPRSGDLSVYWYQQSLDQGLQFLIQYYNGEERAKGNILERFSAQQFPDLHSELNLSSLELGDSALYFCASSPSETGELFFGEGSRLTVL.

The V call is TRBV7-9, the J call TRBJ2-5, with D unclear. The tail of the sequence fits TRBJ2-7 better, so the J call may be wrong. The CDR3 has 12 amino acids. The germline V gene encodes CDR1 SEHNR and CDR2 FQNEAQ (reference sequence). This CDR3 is CASSSDTYEQYF. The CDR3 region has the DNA TGTGCCAGCAGCTCTGACACCTACGAGCAGTACTTC.

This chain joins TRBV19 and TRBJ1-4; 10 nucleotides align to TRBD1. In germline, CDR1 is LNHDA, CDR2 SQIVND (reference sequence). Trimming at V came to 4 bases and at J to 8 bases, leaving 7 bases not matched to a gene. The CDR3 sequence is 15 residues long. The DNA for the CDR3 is TGTGCCAGTAGTACCAGGACAGGGGGAGGCGAAAAACTGTTTTTT. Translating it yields CASSTRTGGGEKLFF.

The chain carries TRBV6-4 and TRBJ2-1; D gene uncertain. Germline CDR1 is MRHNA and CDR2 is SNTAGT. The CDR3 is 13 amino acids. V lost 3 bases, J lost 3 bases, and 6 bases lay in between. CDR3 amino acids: CASSESSYNEQFF. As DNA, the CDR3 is TGTGCCAGCAGTGAATCTAGCTACAATGAGCAGTTCTTC.

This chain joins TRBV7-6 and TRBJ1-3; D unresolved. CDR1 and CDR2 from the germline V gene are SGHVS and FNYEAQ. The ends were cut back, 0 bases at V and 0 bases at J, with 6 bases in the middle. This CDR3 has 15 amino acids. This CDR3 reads CASSLAGNSGNTIYF. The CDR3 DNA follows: TGTGCCAGCAGCTTAGCAGGGAACTCTGGAAACACCATATATTTT.

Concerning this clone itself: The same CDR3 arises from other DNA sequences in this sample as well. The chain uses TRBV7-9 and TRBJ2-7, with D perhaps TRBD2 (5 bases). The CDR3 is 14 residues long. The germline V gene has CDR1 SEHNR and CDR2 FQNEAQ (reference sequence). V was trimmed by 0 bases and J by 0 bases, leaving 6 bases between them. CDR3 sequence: CASSLAGSSYEQYF. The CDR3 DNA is TGTGCCAGCAGCTTAGCTGGGAGCTCCTACGAGCAGTACTTC. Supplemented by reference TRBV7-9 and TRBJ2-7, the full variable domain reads DTGVSQNPRHKITKRGQNVTFRCDPISEHNRLYWYRQTLGQGPEFLTYFQNEAQLEKSRLLSDRFSAERPKGSFSTLEIQRTEQGDSAMYLCASSLAGSSYEQYFGPGTRLTVT.

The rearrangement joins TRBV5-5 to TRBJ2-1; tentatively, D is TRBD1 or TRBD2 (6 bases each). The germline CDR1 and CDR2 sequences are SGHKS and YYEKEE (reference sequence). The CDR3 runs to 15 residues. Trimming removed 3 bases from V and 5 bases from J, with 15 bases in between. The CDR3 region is CASSSPGGTNNEQFF. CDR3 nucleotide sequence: TGTGCCAGCAGCTCCCCCGGGGGCACCAACAATGAGCAGTTCTTC. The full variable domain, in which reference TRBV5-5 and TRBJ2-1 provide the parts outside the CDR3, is DAGVTQSPTHLIKTRGQQVTLRCSPISGHKSVSWYQQVLGQGPQFIFQYYEKEERGRGNFPDRFSARQFPNYSSELNVNALLLGDSALYLCASSSPGGTNNEQFFGPGTRLTVL.

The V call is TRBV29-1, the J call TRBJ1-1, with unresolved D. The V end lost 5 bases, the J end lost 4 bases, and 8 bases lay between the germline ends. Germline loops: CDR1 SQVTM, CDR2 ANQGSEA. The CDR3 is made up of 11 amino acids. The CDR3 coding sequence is TGCAGCGTTTCCCGGGGCACTGAAGCTTTCTTT. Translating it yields CSVSRGTEAFF.

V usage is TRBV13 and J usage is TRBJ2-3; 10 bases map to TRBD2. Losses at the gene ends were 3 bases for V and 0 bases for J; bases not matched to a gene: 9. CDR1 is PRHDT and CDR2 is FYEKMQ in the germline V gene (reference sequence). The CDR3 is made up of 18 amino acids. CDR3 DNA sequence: TGTGCCAGCAGCTTGTGGTCTAGCGGGGGCCTGAGCACAGATACGCAGTATTTT. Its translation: CASSLWSSGGLSTDTQYF.